A single T cell receptor beta chain is shown here with its context. The source of the sample is a study of T cell responses to AZD1222 COVID-19 vaccine. Trimming took 5 bases from V and 9 from J, leaving 20 bases between them. This CDR3 has 15 amino acids. Germline V gene sequence: CDR1 LNHDA, CDR2 SQIVND (reference sequence). Assay used: immunoSEQ multiplex PCR; TCRdb lists only in-frame clones, some missing. The sample contains around 120,000 clones, around 96% of which appear only once. The rearrangement joins TRBV19 to TRBJ2-1; D call uncertain. Here the sequenced sample was peripheral blood, taken on day 0 of AZD1222 vaccination. The sequence derives from an adult in good health. CDR3 region: CASSDTLFLMGEQFF. In DNA form, the CDR3 reads TGTGCCAGTAGTGACACCCTCTTTCTAATGGGTGAGCAGTTCTTC.